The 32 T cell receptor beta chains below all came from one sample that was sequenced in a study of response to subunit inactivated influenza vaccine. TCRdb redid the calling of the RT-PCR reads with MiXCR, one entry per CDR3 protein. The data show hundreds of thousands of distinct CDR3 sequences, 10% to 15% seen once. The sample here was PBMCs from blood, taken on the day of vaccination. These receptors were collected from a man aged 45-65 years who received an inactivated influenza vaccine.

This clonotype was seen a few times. CDR3 in amino acids: CASSPQETVKSYGYTF. In nucleotides, the CDR3 is TGTGCCAGCAGCCCCCAAGAAACGGTAAAGAGCTATGGCTACACCTTC. V and J are TRBV4-2 and TRBJ1-2; no firm D call. The CDR3 spans 16 residues. Trimming stripped 4 bases from V and 4 bases from J, with 19 bases between. CDR1 LGHNA and CDR2 YNFKEQ come from the germline V gene.

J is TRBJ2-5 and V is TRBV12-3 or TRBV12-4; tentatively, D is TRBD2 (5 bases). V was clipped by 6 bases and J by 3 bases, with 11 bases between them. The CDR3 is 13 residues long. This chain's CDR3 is CASSSGIEETQYF. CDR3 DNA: TGTGCCAGCAGCTCCGGGATCGAAGAGACCCAGTACTTC.

The CDR3 DNA is TGTGCCAGCAGCTTAAGTAGCGGGGGGGCGAATTACAATGAGCAGTTCTTC. Amino acids: CASSLSSGGANYNEQFF. The chain employs TRBV7-6 and TRBJ2-1; 11 bases are shared with TRBD2. Germline V gene lookup returns CDR1 SGHVS and CDR2 FNYEAQ. Trimming removed 2 bases from V and 4 bases from J; junction bases left unmatched: 7. The CDR3 extends over 17 amino acids.

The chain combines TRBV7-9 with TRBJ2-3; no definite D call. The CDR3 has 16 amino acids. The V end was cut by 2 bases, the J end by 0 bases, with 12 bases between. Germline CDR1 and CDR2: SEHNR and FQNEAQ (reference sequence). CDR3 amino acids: CASSLPPGTSTDTQYF. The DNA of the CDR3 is TGTGCCAGCAGCTTACCGCCAGGCACTAGCACAGATACGCAGTATTTT.

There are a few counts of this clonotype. This CDR3 reads CASSLSSGSRTDTQYF. The CDR3 DNA is TGTGCCAGCAGCTTATCTAGCGGGAGTCGTACAGATACGCAGTATTTT. This chain connects TRBV7-3 to TRBJ2-3, with 10 bases lining up with TRBD2. The CDR3 extends over 16 amino acids. Trimming removed 2 bases from V and 3 bases from J; junction bases left unmatched: 5. The germline gives CDR1 SGHTA, CDR2 FQGTGA.

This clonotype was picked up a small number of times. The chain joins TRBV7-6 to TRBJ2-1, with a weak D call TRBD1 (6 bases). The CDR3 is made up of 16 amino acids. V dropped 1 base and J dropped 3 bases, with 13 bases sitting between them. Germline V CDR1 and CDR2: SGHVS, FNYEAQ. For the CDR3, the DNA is TGTGCCAGCAGCTTAGTCAGAACAGGGAGCTACAATGAGCAGTTCTTC. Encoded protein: CASSLVRTGSYNEQFF. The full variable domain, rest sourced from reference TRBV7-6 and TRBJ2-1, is GAGVSQSPRYKVTKRGQDVALRCDPISGHVSLYWYRQALGQGPEFLTYFNYEAQQDKSGLPNDRFSAERPEGSISTLTIQRTEQRDSAMYRCASSLVRTGSYNEQFFGPGTRLTVL.

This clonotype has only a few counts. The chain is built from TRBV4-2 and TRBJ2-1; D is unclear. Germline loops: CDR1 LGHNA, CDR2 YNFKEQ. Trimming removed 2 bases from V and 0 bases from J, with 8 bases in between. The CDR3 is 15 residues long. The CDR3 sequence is CASSQTTNSYNEQFF. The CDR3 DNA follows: TGTGCCAGCAGCCAAACTACCAACTCCTACAATGAGCAGTTCTTC.

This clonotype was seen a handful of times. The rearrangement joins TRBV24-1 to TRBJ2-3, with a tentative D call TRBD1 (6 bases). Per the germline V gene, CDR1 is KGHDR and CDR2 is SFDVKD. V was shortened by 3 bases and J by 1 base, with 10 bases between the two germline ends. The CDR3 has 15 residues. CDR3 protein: CATSDPGQGTDTQYF. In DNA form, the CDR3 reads TGTGCCACCAGTGATCCGGGACAAGGCACAGATACGCAGTATTTT.

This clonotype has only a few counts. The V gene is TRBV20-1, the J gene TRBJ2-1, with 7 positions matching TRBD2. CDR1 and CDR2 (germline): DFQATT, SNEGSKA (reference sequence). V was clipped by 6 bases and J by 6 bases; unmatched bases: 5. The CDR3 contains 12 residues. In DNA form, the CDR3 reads TGCAGTGCCCTGGGGGAGGGCAATGAGCAGTTCTTC. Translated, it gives CSALGEGNEQFF.

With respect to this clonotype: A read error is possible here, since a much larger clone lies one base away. CDR3 DNA: TGTGCCAGCAGTTCCCCCTCCGGGCGCTCCTACAATGAGCAGTTCTTC. Amino acid sequence: CASSSPSGRSYNEQFF. The chain uses TRBV27 and TRBJ2-1; D is unresolved. V was trimmed by 4 bases and J by 0 bases, leaving 13 bases between them. CDR1 and CDR2 (germline): MNHEY, SMNVEV (reference sequence). There are 16 residues in the CDR3.

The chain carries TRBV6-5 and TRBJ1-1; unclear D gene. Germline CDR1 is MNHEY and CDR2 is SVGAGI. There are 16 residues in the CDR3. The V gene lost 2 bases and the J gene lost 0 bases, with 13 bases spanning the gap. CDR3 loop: CASSYVAGVMNTEAFF. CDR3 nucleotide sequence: TGTGCCAGCAGTTACGTGGCAGGAGTAATGAACACTGAAGCTTTCTTT.

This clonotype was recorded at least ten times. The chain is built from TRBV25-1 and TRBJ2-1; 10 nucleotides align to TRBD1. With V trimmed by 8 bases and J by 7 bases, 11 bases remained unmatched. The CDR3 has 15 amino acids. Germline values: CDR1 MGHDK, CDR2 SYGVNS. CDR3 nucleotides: TGTGCCAGCGGCAAGGGACAGGGGTTGTGGAATGAGCAGTTCTTC. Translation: CASGKGQGLWNEQFF.

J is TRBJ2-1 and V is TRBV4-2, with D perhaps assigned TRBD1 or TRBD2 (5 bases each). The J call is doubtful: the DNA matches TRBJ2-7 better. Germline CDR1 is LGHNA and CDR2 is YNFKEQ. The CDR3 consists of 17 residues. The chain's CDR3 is CASSHSFQELGVNEQYF. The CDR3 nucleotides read TGTGCCAGCAGCCACTCCTTTCAGGAACTAGGGGTGAATGAGCAGTACTTC.

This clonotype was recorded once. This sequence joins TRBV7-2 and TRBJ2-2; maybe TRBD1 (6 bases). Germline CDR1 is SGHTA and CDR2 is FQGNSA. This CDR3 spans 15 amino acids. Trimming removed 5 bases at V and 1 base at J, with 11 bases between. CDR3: CASSPDRQNTGELFF. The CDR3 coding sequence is TGTGCCAGCAGCCCCGACAGGCAGAACACCGGGGAGCTGTTTTTT.

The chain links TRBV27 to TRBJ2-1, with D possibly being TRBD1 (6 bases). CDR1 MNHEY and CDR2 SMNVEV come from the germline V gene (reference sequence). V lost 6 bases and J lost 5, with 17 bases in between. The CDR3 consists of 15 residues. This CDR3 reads CASSRPGQRNNEQFF. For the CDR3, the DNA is TGTGCCAGCAGCCGTCCTGGACAGAGGAACAATGAGCAGTTCTTC.

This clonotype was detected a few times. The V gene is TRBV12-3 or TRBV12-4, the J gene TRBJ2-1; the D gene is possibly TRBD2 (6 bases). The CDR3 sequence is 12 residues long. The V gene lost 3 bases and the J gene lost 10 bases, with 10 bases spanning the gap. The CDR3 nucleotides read TGTGCCAGCAGTTTTGGGCTAGCGGAGCAGTTCTTC. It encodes CASSFGLAEQFF.

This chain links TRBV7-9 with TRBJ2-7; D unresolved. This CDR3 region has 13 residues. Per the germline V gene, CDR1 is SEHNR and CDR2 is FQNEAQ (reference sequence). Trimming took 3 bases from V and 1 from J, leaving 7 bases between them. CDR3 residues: CASSFFRSYEQYF. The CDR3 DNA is TGTGCCAGCAGCTTTTTCAGATCCTACGAGCAGTACTTC.

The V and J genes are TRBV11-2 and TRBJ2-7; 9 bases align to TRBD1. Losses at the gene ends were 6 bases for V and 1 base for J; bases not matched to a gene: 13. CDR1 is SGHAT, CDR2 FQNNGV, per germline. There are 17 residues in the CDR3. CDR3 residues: CASSPYTHGTGSYEQYF. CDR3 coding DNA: TGTGCCAGCAGTCCTTACACCCACGGGACAGGGTCCTACGAGCAGTACTTC.

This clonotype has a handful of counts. As DNA, the CDR3 is TGCAGTGCTAGAGCCCCTAGCGGAGCTAGCACAGATACGCAGTATTTT. It specifies CSARAPSGASTDTQYF. V gene TRBV20-1 combines with J gene TRBJ2-3; the match to TRBD2 covers 7 bases. Trimming removed 1 base from V and 0 bases from J; junction bases left unmatched: 7. The CDR3 consists of 16 residues. CDR1 is DFQATT, CDR2 SNEGSKA, per germline (reference sequence).

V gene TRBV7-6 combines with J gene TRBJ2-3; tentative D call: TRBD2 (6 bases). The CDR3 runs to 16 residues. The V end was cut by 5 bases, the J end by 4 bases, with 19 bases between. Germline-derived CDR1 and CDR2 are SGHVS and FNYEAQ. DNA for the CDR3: TGTGCCAGCAGCCCACTCGGGGACTCGGGGGCAGATACGCAGTATTTT. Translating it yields CASSPLGDSGADTQYF.

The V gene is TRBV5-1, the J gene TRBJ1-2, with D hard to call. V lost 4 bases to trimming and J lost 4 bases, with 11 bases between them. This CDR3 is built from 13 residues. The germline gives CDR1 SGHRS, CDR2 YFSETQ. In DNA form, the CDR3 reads TGCGCCAGCAGCCCCGACGGACTCTATGGCTACACCTTC. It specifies CASSPDGLYGYTF.

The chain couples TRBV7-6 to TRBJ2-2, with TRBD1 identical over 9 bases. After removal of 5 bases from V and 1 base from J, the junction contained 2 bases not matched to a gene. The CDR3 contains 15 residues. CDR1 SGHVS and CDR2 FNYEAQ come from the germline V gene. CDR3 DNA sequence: TGTGCCAGCAGCAGGGACAGGGAGAACACCGGGGAGCTGTTTTTT. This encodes CASSRDRENTGELFF.

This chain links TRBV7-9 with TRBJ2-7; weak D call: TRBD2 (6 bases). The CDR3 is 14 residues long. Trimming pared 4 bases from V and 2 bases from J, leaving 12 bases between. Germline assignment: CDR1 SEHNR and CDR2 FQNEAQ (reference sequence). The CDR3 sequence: CASSSGTETYEQYF. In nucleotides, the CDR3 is TGTGCCAGCAGCTCCGGGACTGAGACCTACGAGCAGTACTTC.

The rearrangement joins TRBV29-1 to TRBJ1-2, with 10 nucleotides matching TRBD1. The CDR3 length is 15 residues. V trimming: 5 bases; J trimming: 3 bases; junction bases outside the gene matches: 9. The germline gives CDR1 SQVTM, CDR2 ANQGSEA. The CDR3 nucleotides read TGCAGCGTTCTTTGGACAGGGGGGGAAGACTATGGCTACACCTTC. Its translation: CSVLWTGGEDYGYTF.

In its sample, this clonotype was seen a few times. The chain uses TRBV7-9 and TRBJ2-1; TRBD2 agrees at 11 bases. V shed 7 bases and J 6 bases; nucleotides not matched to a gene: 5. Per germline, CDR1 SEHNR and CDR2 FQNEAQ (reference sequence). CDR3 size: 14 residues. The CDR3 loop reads CASTLAGVRNEQFF. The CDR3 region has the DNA TGTGCCAGCACACTAGCGGGAGTTCGCAATGAGCAGTTCTTC.

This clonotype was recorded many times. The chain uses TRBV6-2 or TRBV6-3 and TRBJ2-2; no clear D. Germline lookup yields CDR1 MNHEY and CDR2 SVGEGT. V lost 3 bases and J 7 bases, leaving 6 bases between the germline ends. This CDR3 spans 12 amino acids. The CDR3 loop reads CASSYFDGELFF. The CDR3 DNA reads TGTGCCAGCAGTTATTTCGACGGGGAGCTGTTTTTT.

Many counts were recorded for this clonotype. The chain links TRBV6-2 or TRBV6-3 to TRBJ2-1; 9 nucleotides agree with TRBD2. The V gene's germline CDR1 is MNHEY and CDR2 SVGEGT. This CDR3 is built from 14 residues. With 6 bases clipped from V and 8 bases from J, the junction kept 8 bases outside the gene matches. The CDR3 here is CASRIAGEGHEQFF. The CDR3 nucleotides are TGTGCCAGCAGGATAGCGGGAGAAGGGCATGAGCAGTTCTTC.

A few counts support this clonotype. In nucleotides, the CDR3 is TGCGCCAGCAGTGTTCTCTCTGGGGCCAACGTCCTGACTTTC. This gives the protein CASSVLSGANVLTF. The chain carries TRBV10-1 and TRBJ2-6; no reliable D call. The V end lost 4 bases, the J end lost 0 bases, and 4 bases lay between the germline ends. This CDR3 is 14 amino acids long. Germline CDR1 and CDR2: WNHNN and SYGVQD (reference sequence).

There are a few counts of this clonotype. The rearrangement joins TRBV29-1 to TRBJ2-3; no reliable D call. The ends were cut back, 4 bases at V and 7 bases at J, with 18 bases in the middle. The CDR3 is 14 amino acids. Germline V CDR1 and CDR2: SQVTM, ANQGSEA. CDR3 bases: TGCAGCGTTGTCTCCCCCAGACCCGTCCATACGCAGTATTTT. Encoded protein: CSVVSPRPVHTQYF.

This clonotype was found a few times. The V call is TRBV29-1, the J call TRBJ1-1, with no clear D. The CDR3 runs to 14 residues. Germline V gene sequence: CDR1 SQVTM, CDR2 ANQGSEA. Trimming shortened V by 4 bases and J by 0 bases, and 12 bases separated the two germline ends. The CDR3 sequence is CSVGSSTVNTEAFF. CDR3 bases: TGCAGCGTTGGTTCTTCGACGGTGAACACTGAAGCTTTCTTT. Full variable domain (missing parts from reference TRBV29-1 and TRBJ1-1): SAVISQKPSRDICQRGTSLTIQCQVDSQVTMMFWYRQQPGQSLTLIATANQGSEATYESGFVIDKFPISRPNLTFSTLTVSNMSPEDSSIYLCSVGSSTVNTEAFFGQGTRLTVV.

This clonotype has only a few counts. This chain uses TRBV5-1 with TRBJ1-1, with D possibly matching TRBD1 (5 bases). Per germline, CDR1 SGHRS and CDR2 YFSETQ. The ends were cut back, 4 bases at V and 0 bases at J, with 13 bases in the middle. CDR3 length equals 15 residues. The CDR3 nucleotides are TGCGCCAGCAGCCCGCGGACGGACATGAACACTGAAGCTTTCTTT. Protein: CASSPRTDMNTEAFF.

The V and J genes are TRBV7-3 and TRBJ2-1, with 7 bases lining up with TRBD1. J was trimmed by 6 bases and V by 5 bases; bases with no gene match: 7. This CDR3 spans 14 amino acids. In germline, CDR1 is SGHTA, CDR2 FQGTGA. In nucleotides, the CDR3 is TGTGCCAGCAGCGAGAGGGGGCGACTCAATGAGCAGTTCTTC. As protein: CASSERGRLNEQFF.